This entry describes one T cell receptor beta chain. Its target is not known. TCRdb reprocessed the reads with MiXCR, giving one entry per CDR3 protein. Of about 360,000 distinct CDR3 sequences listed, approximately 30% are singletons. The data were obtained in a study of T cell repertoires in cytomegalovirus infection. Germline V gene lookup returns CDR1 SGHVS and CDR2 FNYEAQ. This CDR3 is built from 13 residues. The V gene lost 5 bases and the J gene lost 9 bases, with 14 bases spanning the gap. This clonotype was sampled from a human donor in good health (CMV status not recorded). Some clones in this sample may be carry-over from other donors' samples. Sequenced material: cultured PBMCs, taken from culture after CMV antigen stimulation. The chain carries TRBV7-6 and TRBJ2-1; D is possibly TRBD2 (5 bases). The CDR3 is CASSAGDYREQFF. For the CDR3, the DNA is TGTGCCAGCAGCGCGGGCGACTATCGTGAGCAGTTCTTC.